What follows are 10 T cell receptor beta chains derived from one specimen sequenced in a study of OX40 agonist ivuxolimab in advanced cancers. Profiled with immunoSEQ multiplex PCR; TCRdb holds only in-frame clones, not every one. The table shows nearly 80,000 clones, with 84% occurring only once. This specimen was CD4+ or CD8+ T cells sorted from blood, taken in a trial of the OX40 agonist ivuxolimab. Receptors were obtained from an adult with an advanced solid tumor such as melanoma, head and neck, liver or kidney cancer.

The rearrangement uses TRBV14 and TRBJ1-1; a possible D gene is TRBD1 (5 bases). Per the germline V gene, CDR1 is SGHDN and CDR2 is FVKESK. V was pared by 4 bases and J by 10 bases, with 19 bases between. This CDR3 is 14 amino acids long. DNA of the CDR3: TGTGCCAGCAGCCCGCAGACAGATTCATCTCCAGCTTTCTTT. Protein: CASSPQTDSSPAFF.

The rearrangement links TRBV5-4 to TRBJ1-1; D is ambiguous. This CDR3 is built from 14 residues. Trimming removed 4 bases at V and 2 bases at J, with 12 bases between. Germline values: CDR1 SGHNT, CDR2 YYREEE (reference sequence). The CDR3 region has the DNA TGTGCCAGCAGCGGGTCCAGCGGCAACACTGAAGCTTTCTTT. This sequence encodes CASSGSSGNTEAFF.

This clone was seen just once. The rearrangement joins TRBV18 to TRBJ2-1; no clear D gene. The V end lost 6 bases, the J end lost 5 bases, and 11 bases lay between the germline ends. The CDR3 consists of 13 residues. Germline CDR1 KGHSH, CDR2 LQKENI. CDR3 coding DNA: TGTGCCAGCTCTTTGCGCCCCGACAATGAGCAGTTCTTC. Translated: CASSLRPDNEQFF. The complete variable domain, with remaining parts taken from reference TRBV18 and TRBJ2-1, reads NAGVMQNPRHLVRRRGQEARLRCSPMKGHSHVYWYRQLPEEGLKFMVYLQKENIIDESGMPKERFSAEFPKEGPSILRIQQVVRGDSAAYFCASSLRPDNEQFFGPGTRLTVL.

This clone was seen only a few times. The chain's CDR3 is CASRLYGTGISNQPQHF. The CDR3 bases are TGTGCCAGCAGACTTTATGGGACAGGGATAAGCAATCAGCCCCAGCATTTT. The V gene is TRBV27, the J gene TRBJ1-5; 9 bases align to TRBD1. CDR1 and CDR2 from the germline V gene are MNHEY and SMNVEV (reference sequence). The CDR3 has 17 amino acids. Trimming cost V 6 bases and J 1 base; bases outside gene matches: 10.

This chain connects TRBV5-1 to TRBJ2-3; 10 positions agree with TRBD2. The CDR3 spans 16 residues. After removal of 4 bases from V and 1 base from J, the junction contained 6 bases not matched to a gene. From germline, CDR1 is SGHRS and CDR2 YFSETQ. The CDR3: CASSSSGTSGTDTQYF. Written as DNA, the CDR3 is TGCGCCAGCAGCAGTTCCGGGACTAGCGGCACAGATACGCAGTATTTT.

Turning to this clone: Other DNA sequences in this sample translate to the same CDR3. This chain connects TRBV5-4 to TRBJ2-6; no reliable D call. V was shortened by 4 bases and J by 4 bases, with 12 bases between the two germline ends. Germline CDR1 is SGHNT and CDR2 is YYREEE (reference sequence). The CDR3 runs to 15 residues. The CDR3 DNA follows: TGTGCCAGCAGCGCCGACCCCTGGGGGGCCAACGTCCTGACTTTC. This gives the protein CASSADPWGANVLTF.

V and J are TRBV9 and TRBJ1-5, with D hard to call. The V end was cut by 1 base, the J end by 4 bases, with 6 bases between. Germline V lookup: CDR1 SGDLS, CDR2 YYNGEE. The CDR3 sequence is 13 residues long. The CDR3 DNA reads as TGTGCCAGCAGCGTAAGGTCGAATCAGCCCCAGCATTTT. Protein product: CASSVRSNQPQHF. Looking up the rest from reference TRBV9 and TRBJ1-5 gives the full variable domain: DSGVTQTPKHLITATGQRVTLRCSPRSGDLSVYWYQQSLDQGLQFLIQYYNGEERAKGNILERFSAQQFPDLHSELNLSSLELGDSALYFCASSVRSNQPQHFGDGTRLSIL.

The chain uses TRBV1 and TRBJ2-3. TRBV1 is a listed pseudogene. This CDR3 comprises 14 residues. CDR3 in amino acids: CTSPGRDPTDTQYF. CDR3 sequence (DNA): TGCACCAGCCCAGGACGTGATCCCACAGATACGCAGTATTTT.

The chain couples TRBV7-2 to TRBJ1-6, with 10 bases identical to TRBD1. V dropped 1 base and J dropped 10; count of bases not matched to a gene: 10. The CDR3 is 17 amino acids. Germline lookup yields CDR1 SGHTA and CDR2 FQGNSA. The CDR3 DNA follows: TGTGCCAGCAGCTTAGGACGACAGGGGGCGACTGGATCACCCCTCCACTTT. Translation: CASSLGRQGATGSPLHF.

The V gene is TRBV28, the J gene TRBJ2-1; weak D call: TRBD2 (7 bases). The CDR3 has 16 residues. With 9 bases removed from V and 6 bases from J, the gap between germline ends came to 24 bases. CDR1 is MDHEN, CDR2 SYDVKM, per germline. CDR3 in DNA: TGTGCCAGTTCTACTGGAGGGGGGGTTTGGGGCAATGAGCAGTTCTTC. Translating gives CASSTGGGVWGNEQFF.